This T cell receptor beta chain was sequenced for a study of T cell repertoires in cytomegalovirus infection. Turning to the study itself: Signatures in public TCR beta sequences pointed to both CMV infection and matching HLA type.

This clonotype was counted a single time. Its antigen is as yet unknown. The germline gives CDR1 ENHRY, CDR2 SYGVKD. V was shortened by 3 bases and J by 4 bases, with 18 bases between the two germline ends. The CDR3 consists of 16 residues. TCRdb recomputed calls from the reads with MiXCR, one row per CDR3 protein. This sample has roughly 920,000 distinct CDR3 sequences, with 31% found just once. The sequence came from a human donor in good health (CMV status not recorded). Some clones in this sample may be carry-over from other donors' samples. The rearrangement links TRBV10-3 to TRBJ2-5; D remains ambiguous. The specimen was cultured CD8+ T cells from PBMCs, collected from culture after CMV antigen stimulation. The DNA for the CDR3 is TGTGCCATCAGTGAAAGGATTAGAAACCTTGGAGAGACCCAGTACTTC. Translated, it gives CAISERIRNLGETQYF.